This T cell receptor beta chain is from a study of OX40 agonist ivuxolimab in advanced cancers. Across the study: Partial responses were achieved by three patients, one with hepatocellular carcinoma and two with cutaneous melanoma.

Comments on this clone: Its antigen is undetermined.

Method: immunoSEQ multiplex PCR; TCRdb's copy keeps in-frame clones and lacks some. The data contain about 11,000 clones, over 80% of them singletons. The V gene's germline CDR1 is SQVTM and CDR2 ANQGSEA. CDR3 length equals 16 residues. Trimming left V 6 bases short and J 2 bases short, with 20 bases between. General study points: Normalized T-cell clonal expansion was also low in some nonresponders.

The sequences come from CD4+ or CD8+ T cells sorted from blood, collected in a trial of the OX40 agonist ivuxolimab. The chain links TRBV29-1 to TRBJ2-1; tentatively, D is TRBD1 or TRBD2 (5 bases each). This TCR was recovered from an adult with an advanced solid tumor such as melanoma, head and neck, liver or kidney cancer. CDR3 sequence: CSVSPPGRITYNEQFF. The CDR3 nucleotides are TGCAGCGTCAGCCCCCCGGGACGGATTACCTACAATGAGCAGTTCTTC.